Detailed here is one TCR beta chain. This sample was taken from a study of T-cell reconstitution after alpha-beta-depleted transplantation in children. Molecular barcoding with unique molecular identifiers was used for the TCRbeta library. TCRdb recomputed calls from the PCR reads with MiXCR, one row per CDR3 protein. The sample has about 190,000 distinct CDR3 sequences; about 6.3% are singletons. Trimming took 6 bases from V and 7 from J; bases not matched to a gene: 4. CDR1 LNHDA and CDR2 SQIVND come from the germline V gene (reference sequence). This CDR3 contains 14 residues. The chain combines TRBV19 with TRBJ1-6; 9 nucleotides agree with TRBD1. The TCR comes from a human donor who donated a stem cell graft to a child with Wiskott-Aldrich syndrome. Sequencing used PBMCs from the stem cell graft donor, obtained from the stem cell graft. CDR3 DNA sequence: TGTGCCAGTAGACTCGGGACAGGGAATTCACCCCTCCACTTT. Amino acid sequence: CASRLGTGNSPLHF.